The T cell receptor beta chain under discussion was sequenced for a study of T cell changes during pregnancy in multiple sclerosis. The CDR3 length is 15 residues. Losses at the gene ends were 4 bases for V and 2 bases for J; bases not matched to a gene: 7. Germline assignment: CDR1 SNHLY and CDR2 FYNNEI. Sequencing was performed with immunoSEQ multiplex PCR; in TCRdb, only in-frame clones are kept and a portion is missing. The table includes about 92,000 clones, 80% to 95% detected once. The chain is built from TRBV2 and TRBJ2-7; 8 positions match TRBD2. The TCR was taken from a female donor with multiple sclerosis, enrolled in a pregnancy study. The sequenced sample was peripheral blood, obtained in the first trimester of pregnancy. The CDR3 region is CASSVEREFAYEQYF. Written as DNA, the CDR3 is TGTGCCAGCAGTGTGGAGCGGGAGTTCGCCTACGAGCAGTACTTC.